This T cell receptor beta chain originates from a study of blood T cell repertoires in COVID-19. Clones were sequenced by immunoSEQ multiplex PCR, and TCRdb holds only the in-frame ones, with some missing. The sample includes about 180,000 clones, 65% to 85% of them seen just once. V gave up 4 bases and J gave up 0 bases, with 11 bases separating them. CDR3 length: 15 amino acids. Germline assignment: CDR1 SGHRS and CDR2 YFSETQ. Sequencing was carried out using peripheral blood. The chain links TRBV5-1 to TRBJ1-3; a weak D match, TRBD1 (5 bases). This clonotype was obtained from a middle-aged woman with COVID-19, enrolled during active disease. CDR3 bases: TGCGCCAGCAGCGTCGACAGCTACTCTGGAAACACCATATATTTT. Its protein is CASSVDSYSGNTIYF.